These 17 T cell receptor beta chains were sequenced from one sample in a study of Graves' ophthalmopathy and Graves' hyperthyroidism (dated by TCRdb to between 2017 and 2018). The instrument was an Illumina HiSeq 2000. For repertoire sequencing, the TCR beta CDR3 regions were amplified from RNA transcripts. The first round of RT-PCR was done with HTBI primers and the Qiagen OneStep RT-PCR kit, and was followed by a second round of multiplex PCR, then size selection and purification. TCRdb took the public reads, trimmed them with fastp at Q25, ran MiXCR for clone calling and kept in-frame beta chains. Rows merge per CDR3 protein into single entries with the most common DNA and genes. A total of more than 1,000,000 distinct CDR3 sequences appear in this sample, roughly two fifths of them only once. Jointly, the top ten make up 11% of the sample. The sample consisted of peripheral blood or thyroid tissue (not recorded which). These receptors all come from an adult man with Graves' hyperthyroidism.

This clonotype was counted at least ten times. The chain links TRBV5-5 to TRBJ1-5; TRBD1 matches at 7 bases. The CDR3 is 15 amino acids. Germline CDR1 is SGHKS and CDR2 is YYEKEE (reference sequence). Trimming cost V 1 base and J 5 bases; bases outside gene matches: 6. CDR3 sequence: CASSLIPGGDQPQHF. CDR3 bases: TGTGCCAGCAGCTTGATTCCAGGGGGTGATCAGCCCCAGCATTTT.

This clonotype has a count of ten or more. The rearrangement joins TRBV5-8 to TRBJ1-6; D unresolved. V lost 3 bases and J lost 11, with 9 bases in between. The CDR3 has 12 residues. CDR1 and CDR2 (germline): SGHTS, YDEGEE. This CDR3 reads CASSSGLTPLHF. DNA of the CDR3: TGTGCCAGCAGCTCCGGATTAACACCCCTCCACTTT.

This clonotype occurred a few times. This chain connects TRBV19 to TRBJ2-2; D is perhaps TRBD1 (6 bases). CDR3 length: 16 amino acids. Germline CDR1 LNHDA, CDR2 SQIVND (reference sequence). V was trimmed by 7 bases and J by 7 bases, leaving 22 bases between them. CDR3 sequence: CASKVAGDGVVGELFF. For the CDR3, the DNA is TGTGCCAGTAAGGTCGCAGGGGATGGAGTTGTCGGGGAGCTGTTTTTT.

This clonotype was seen repeatedly, ten times or more. The genes are TRBV14 and TRBJ2-2; no clear D. The germline V gene has CDR1 SGHDN and CDR2 FVKESK. Trimming stripped 3 bases from V and 3 bases from J, with 14 bases between. This CDR3 region has 16 residues. The DNA for the CDR3 is TGTGCCAGCAGCCACCCGCATAAACAACACACCGGGGAGCTGTTTTTT. This encodes CASSHPHKQHTGELFF.

The gene calls are TRBV7-9 and TRBJ1-1, with no clear D. V lost 5 bases and J 3 bases, leaving 10 bases between the germline ends. CDR1 SEHNR and CDR2 FQNEAQ come from the germline V gene (reference sequence). The CDR3 extends over 13 amino acids. CDR3 loop: CASSHPPYTEAFF. CDR3 DNA sequence: TGTGCCAGCAGCCATCCACCCTACACTGAAGCTTTCTTT.

This clonotype was counted many times. The gene calls are TRBV27 and TRBJ2-6, with D hard to call. The V end lost 4 bases, the J end lost 4 bases, and 11 bases lay between the germline ends. Germline loops: CDR1 MNHEY, CDR2 SMNVEV (reference sequence). The CDR3 consists of 15 residues. CDR3 in amino acids: CASSSLTSGANVLTF. CDR3 DNA: TGTGCCAGCAGTTCCCTGACTTCGGGGGCCAACGTCCTGACTTTC.

The chain joins TRBV6-5 to TRBJ2-5, with D possibly being TRBD1 (5 bases). The CDR3 covers 13 residues. Germline CDR1 reads MNHEY; CDR2 reads SVGAGI. V was shortened by 8 bases and J by 4 bases, with 14 bases between the two germline ends. For the CDR3, the DNA is TGTGCCAGCCTTTCAGGGTGGTCAGAGACCCAGTACTTC. Translating gives CASLSGWSETQYF.

This clonotype was detected a few times. A much larger clone lies a single base off, so this may be a read error. The chain is built from TRBV10-3 and TRBJ1-1; D perhaps matches TRBD1 (6 bases). This CDR3 contains 15 residues. Germline loops: CDR1 ENHRY, CDR2 SYGVKD. Here the CDR3 DNA reads TGTGCCATCAGTGCCTTTGGACAGCCAAACACTGAAGCTTCCTTT. Its translation is CAISAFGQPNTEASF.

Comments on this clonotype: This could be a read error, since a much larger clone is one nucleotide away. The chain carries TRBV11-2 and TRBJ2-7, with 9 bases lining up with TRBD2. From germline, CDR1 is SGHAT and CDR2 FQNNGV. CDR3 size: 17 residues. The CDR3 DNA sequence: TGCGCCAGCAGCTTGAGAGGAGCGGGGGGCAATACCTACGAGCAGTACTTC. Translated: CASSLRGAGGNTYEQYF. The full variable domain, rest sourced from reference TRBV11-2 and TRBJ2-7, is EAGVAQSPRYKIIEKRQSVAFWCNPISGHATLYWYQQILGQGPKLLIQFQNNGVVDDSQLPKDRFSAERLKGVDSTLKIQPAKLEDSAVYLCASSLRGAGGNTYEQYFGPGTRLTVT.

This sequence joins TRBV29-1 and TRBJ1-4; 7 positions match TRBD1. The CDR3 loop spans 13 amino acids. CDR1 is SQVTM and CDR2 is ANQGSEA in the germline V gene. J gave up 3 bases and V 6 bases, and 4 bases lay outside the gene matches. The DNA of the CDR3 is TGCAGCGTCTCCGGGACAGCTAATGAAAAACTGTTTTTT. Protein: CSVSGTANEKLFF.

The V gene is TRBV20-1, the J gene TRBJ2-2; 8 bases match TRBD1. Trimming at V came to 6 bases and at J to 1 base, leaving 7 bases not matched to a gene. This CDR3 has 15 residues. CDR1 DFQATT and CDR2 SNEGSKA come from the germline V gene (reference sequence). Written as DNA, the CDR3 is TGCAGTGCGCCCCCCGGGACAGGGAACACCGGGGAGCTGTTTTTT. The encoded protein is CSAPPGTGNTGELFF.

This clonotype was counted between two and nine times. The V and J genes are TRBV15 and TRBJ1-5, with 8 bases matching TRBD1. The CDR3 contains 15 residues. The germline V gene encodes CDR1 LNHNV and CDR2 YYDKDF (reference sequence). The V segment lost 4 bases and the J segment 10 bases; nucleotides outside the gene matches: 12. The CDR3 sequence is CATSTGQGPGTPQHF. CDR3 DNA sequence: TGTGCCACCAGCACAGGACAGGGCCCGGGTACACCCCAGCATTTT. Full variable domain (missing parts from reference TRBV15 and TRBJ1-5): DAMVIQNPRYQVTQFGKPVTLSCSQTLNHNVMYWYQQKSSQAPKLLFHYYDKDFNNEADTPDNFQSRRPNTSFCFLDIRSPGLGDTAMYLCATSTGQGPGTPQHFGDGTRLSIL.

At least ten counts were recorded for this clonotype. CDR3 nucleotides: TGTGCCAGCACCAATTGGGGGGCTGTTTCACCCCTCCACTTT. This sequence encodes CASTNWGAVSPLHF. The chain links TRBV6-5 to TRBJ1-6; tentatively, D is TRBD1 (6 bases). Trimming took 7 bases from V and 9 from J, leaving 16 bases between them. Looked up from germline, CDR1 is MNHEY and CDR2 is SVGAGI. This CDR3 is 14 amino acids long.

This clonotype was counted many times. The rearrangement joins TRBV24-1 to TRBJ1-5; D uncertain. Germline values: CDR1 KGHDR, CDR2 SFDVKD. The germline V and J ends were trimmed by 4 bases and 3 bases, with 3 bases remaining between them. The CDR3 has 12 residues. In DNA form, the CDR3 reads TGTGCCACCAGTGAACCCAATCAGCCCCAGCATTTT. It is translated as CATSEPNQPQHF.

The rearrangement uses TRBV10-3 and TRBJ1-5; no definite D call. V was cut by 6 bases and J by 10 bases, with 7 bases left in between. Germline CDR1 reads ENHRY; CDR2 reads SYGVKD. There are 10 residues in the CDR3. CDR3 coding DNA: TGTGCCATCAGGGTCGGACCCCAGCATTTT. Protein product: CAIRVGPQHF.

This clonotype was counted ten times or more. This rearrangement joins TRBV10-3 to TRBJ1-4, with 8 bases matching TRBD1. This CDR3 comprises 15 residues. CDR1 is ENHRY and CDR2 is SYGVKD in the germline V gene. The junction had 6 bases not matched to a gene; V was cut back by 2 bases and J by 7 bases. The CDR3 here is CAISEGGQGGEKLFF. In nucleotides, the CDR3 is TGTGCCATCAGTGAGGGAGGACAGGGAGGTGAAAAACTGTTTTTT.

This clonotype has at least ten counts. CDR3 amino acids: CASSQVGRNEKLFF. CDR3 DNA: TGTGCCAGCAGCCAAGTTGGAAGAAATGAAAAACTGTTTTTT. The chain carries TRBV14 and TRBJ1-4; D is unresolved. Looked up from germline, CDR1 is SGHDN and CDR2 is FVKESK. The CDR3 runs to 14 residues. Trimming stripped 1 base from V and 5 bases from J, with 8 bases between.